The 7 T cell receptor beta chains below come from one sample, sequenced in a study of tumor-infiltrating lymphocytes in glioblastoma multiforme. TCR beta libraries were built from RNA through three nested multiplex PCR rounds using modified ARM-PCR. TCRdb re-analysed the multiplex PCR reads in MiXCR, keeping a single row per CDR3 protein. Of more than 10,000 distinct CDR3 sequences listed, less than 75% are singletons. Sequenced: brain tumor tissue. The source of these receptors is a male donor with glioblastoma.

About this clonotype itself: A read error may account for a junction end that differs from germline. The V call is TRBV7-9, the J call TRBJ1-4; D may be TRBD1 (5 bases). Germline CDR1 and CDR2: SEHNR and FQNEAQ (reference sequence). The CDR3 is 14 amino acids. In DNA form, the CDR3 reads TGTGCCAGCAGCTTAGATGTGGGCAGGGAAGCACTGGTTTTT. Protein: CASSLDVGREALVF.

Concerning this clonotype: A read error may account for a junction end that differs from germline. CDR3 sequence: CSPSRPGLVRMNEQFF. CDR3 sequence (DNA): TGCAGTCCTAGTCGACCGGGACTAGTGAGAATGAATGAGCAGTTCTTC. The rearrangement links TRBV20-1 to TRBJ2-1, with TRBD2 matching 8 bases. The CDR3 is 16 amino acids. Germline values: CDR1 DFQATT, CDR2 SNEGSKA (reference sequence).

The chain joins TRBV20-1 to TRBJ1-2; D unresolved. The CDR3 has 12 residues. Trimming stripped 4 bases from V and 6 bases from J, with 12 bases between. From germline, CDR1 is DFQATT and CDR2 SNEGSKA (reference sequence). The CDR3 nucleotides read TGCAGTGCTATATGGGCCATGGATGGCTACACCTTC. Translated: CSAIWAMDGYTF.

The V call is TRBV14, the J call TRBJ2-3; D is ambiguous. The CDR3 is 17 residues long. Germline CDR1 reads SGHDN; CDR2 reads FVKESK. V was cut by 0 bases and J by 0 bases, with 13 bases left in between. The CDR3 sequence: CASSQDTAQSSTDTQYF. CDR3 DNA: TGTGCCAGCAGCCAAGATACGGCGCAGTCTAGCACAGATACGCAGTATTTT.

This chain links TRBV30 with TRBJ2-7; 7 bases align to TRBD2. There are 12 residues in the CDR3. CDR1 and CDR2 from the germline V gene are GTSNPN and SVGIG (reference sequence). V trimming: 5 bases; J trimming: 6 bases; junction bases outside the gene matches: 7. The CDR3 DNA reads as TGTGCCTGGGGGACCAGCGGGGCCGAGCAGTACTTC. The encoded protein is CAWGTSGAEQYF.

This rearrangement joins TRBV29-1 to TRBJ2-1, with TRBD1 matching over 8 bases. J lost 3 bases, V lost 5 bases, and 6 bases had no gene match. The germline V gene has CDR1 SQVTM and CDR2 ANQGSEA. This CDR3 is built from 14 residues. The CDR3 spells CSVNGQGIYNEQFF. The CDR3 DNA follows: TGCAGCGTTAACGGACAGGGAATCTACAATGAGCAGTTCTTC.

The chain combines TRBV11-2 with TRBJ2-1; maybe TRBD2 (5 bases). V dropped 1 base and J dropped 0 bases, with 7 bases sitting between them. The germline V gene has CDR1 SGHAT and CDR2 FQNNGV. This CDR3 contains 15 residues. CDR3 coding DNA: TGTGCCAGCAGCTTAGGAGAGGGCTCCTACAATGAGCAGTTCTTC. This translates into CASSLGEGSYNEQFF.